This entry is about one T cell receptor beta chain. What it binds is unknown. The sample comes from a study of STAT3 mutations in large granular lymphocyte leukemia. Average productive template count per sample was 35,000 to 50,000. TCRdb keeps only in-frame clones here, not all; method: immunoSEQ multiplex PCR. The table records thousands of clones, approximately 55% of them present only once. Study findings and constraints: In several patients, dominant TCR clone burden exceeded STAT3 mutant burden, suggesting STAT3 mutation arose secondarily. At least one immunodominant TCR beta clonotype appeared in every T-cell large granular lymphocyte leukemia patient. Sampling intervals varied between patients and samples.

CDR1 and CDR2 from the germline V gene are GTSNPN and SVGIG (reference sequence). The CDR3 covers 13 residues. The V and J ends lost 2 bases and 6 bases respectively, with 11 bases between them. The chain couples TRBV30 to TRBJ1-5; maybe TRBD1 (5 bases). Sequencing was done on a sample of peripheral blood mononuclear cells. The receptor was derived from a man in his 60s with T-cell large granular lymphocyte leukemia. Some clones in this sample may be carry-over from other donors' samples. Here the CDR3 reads CAWSLSGGQPQHF. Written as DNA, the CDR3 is TGTGCCTGGAGTCTCTCGGGGGGTCAGCCCCAGCATTTT.